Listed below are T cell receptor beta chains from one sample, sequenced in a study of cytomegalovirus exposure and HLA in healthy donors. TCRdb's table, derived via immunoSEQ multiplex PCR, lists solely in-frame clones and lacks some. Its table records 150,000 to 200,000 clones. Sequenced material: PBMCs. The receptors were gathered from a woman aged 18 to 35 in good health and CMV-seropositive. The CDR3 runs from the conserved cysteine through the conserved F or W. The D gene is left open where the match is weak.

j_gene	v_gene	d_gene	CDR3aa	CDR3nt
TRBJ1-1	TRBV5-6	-	CASSRGRGAFF	TGTGCCAGCAGCCGGGGTCGCGGAGCTTTCTTT
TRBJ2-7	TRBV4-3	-	CASSPAGRSSYEQYF	TGCGCCAGCAGCCCCGCGGGGAGGAGCTCCTACGAGCAGTACTTC
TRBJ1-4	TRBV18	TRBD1	CASSPTRQGNEKLFF	TGTGCCAGCTCACCAACGAGACAGGGGAATGAAAAACTGTTTTTT
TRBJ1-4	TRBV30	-	CAWRWMGRRNEKLFF	TGTGCCTGGAGGTGGATGGGGCGACGGAATGAAAAACTGTTTTTT
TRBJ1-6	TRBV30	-	CAWSVNGSPLHF	TGTGCCTGGAGTGTAAACGGTTCACCCCTCCACTTT
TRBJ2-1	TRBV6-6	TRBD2	CASSPSGGGNEQFF	TGTGCCAGCAGCCCTAGCGGGGGAGGCAATGAGCAGTTCTTC
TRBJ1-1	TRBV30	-	CAWSVVGKTEAFF	TGTGCCTGGAGTGTAGTCGGGAAGACTGAAGCTTTCTTT
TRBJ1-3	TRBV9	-	CASSVAVLSSGNTIYF	TGTGCCAGCAGCGTAGCGGTCCTGAGCTCTGGAAACACCATATATTTT
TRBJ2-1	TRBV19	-	CASSDIGRHNEQFF	TGTGCCAGTAGTGACATTGGCCGACACAATGAGCAGTTCTTC
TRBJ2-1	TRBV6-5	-	CASSYSRATNEQFF	TGTGCCAGCAGTTACTCGAGGGCTACAAATGAGCAGTTCTTC
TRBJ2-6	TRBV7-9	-	CASRQSSGANVLTF	TGTGCCAGCAGACAGAGCTCTGGGGCCAACGTCCTGACTTTC
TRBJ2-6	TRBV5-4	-	CASSLMGGSGANVLTF	TGTGCCAGCAGCTTGATGGGGGGTTCTGGGGCCAACGTCCTGACTTTC
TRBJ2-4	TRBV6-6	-	CASSSRELAKNIQYF	TGTGCCAGCAGTTCCCGGGAGCTAGCCAAAAACATTCAGTACTTC
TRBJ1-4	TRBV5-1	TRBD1	CASSSSGTGGEKLFF	TGCGCCAGCAGCTCATCCGGGACAGGGGGTGAAAAACTGTTTTTT
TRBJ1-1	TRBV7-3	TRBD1	CASRGGQGPRGAEAFF	TGTGCCAGCAGGGGGGGACAGGGGCCGCGGGGGGCTGAAGCTTTCTTT
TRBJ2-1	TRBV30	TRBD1	CAWTDGQGYDNEQFF	TGTGCCTGGACCGATGGACAGGGTTACGACAATGAGCAGTTCTTC
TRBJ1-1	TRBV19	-	CASSPRNTEAFF	TGTGCCAGTAGTCCTAGGAACACTGAAGCTTTCTTT
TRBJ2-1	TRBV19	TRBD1	CASNQDRSNEQFF	TGTGCCAGTAATCAGGACAGGTCGAATGAGCAGTTCTTC
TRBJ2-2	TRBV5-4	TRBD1	CASSLAGDRGNTGELFF	TGTGCCAGCAGCTTGGCGGGGGACAGGGGGAACACCGGGGAGCTGTTTTTT
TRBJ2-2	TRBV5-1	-	CASSSTPGHNTGELFF	TGCGCCAGCAGCTCTACGCCGGGACACAACACCGGGGAGCTGTTTTTT
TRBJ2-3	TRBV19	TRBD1	CASSIGPLGQGLRTDTQYF	TGTGCCAGTAGTATCGGTCCCCTAGGACAGGGGCTTAGGACAGATACGCAGTATTTT
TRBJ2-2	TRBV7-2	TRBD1	CASSLGQGGTGELFF	TGTGCCAGCAGCTTAGGACAGGGTGGAACCGGGGAGCTGTTTTTT
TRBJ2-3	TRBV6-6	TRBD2	CASRPVLAGDTDTQYF	TGTGCCAGCAGGCCGGTGCTAGCGGGAGACACAGATACGCAGTATTTT
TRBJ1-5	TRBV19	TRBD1	CASSMDRGVGNQPQHF	TGTGCCAGTAGTATGGACAGGGGCGTTGGCAATCAGCCCCAGCATTTT
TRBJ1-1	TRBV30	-	CAWSAAENTEAFF	TGTGCCTGGAGTGCTGCGGAGAACACTGAAGCTTTCTTT
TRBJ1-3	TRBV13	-	CASSLVDLGVSGNTIYF	TGTGCCAGCAGCCTAGTAGATTTAGGGGTCTCTGGAAACACCATATATTTT
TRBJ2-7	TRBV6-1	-	CASSDNGSYEQYF	TGTGCCAGCAGTGACAACGGGAGCTACGAGCAGTACTTC
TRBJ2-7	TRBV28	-	CASPLEQYF	TGTGCCAGCCCCCTCGAGCAGTACTTC
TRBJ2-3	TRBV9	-	CASSVDPGGTDTQYF	TGTGCCAGCAGCGTAGATCCCGGAGGAACAGATACGCAGTATTTT
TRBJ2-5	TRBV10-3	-	CAISEIVGSETQYF	TGTGCCATCAGTGAAATTGTCGGGTCGGAGACCCAGTACTTC
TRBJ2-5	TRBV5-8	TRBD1	CASSESNRGVETQYF	TGTGCCAGCAGCGAGTCAAACAGGGGAGTGGAGACCCAGTACTTC
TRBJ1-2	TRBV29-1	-	CSVAEGSYGYTF	TGCAGCGTTGCGGAGGGGTCCTATGGCTACACCTTC
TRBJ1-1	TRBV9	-	CASSPASSGVGPLNTEAFF	TGTGCCAGCAGCCCCGCATCCAGCGGCGTAGGGCCACTGAACACTGAAGCTTTCTTT